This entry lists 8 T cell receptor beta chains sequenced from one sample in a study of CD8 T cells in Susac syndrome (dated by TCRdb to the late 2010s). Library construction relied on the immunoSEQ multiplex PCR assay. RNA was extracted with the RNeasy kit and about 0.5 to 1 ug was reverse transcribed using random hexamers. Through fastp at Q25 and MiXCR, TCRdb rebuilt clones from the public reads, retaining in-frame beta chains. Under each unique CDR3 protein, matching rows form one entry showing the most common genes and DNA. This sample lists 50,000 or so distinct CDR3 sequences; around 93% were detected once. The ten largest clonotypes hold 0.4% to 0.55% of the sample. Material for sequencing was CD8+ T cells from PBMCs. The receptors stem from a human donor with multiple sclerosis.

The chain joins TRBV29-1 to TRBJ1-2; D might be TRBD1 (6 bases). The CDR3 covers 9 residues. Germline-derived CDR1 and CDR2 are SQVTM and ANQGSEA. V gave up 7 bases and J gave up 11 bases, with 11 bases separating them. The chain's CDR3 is CSDGQWYTF. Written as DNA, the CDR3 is TGCAGCGATGGACAGTGGTACACCTTC.

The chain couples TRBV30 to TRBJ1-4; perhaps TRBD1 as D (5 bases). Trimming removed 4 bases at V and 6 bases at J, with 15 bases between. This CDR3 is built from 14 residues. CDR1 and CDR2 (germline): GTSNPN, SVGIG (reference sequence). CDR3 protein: CAWTSRRDDEKLFF. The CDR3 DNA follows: TGTGCCTGGACCTCGAGGAGGGACGATGAAAAACTGTTTTTT.

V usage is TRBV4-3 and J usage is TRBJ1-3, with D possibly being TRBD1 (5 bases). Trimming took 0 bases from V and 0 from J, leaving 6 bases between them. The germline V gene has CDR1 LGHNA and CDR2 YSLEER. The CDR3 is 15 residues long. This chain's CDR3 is CASSQERGSGNTIYF. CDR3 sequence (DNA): TGCGCCAGCAGCCAAGAAAGGGGCTCTGGAAACACCATATATTTT.

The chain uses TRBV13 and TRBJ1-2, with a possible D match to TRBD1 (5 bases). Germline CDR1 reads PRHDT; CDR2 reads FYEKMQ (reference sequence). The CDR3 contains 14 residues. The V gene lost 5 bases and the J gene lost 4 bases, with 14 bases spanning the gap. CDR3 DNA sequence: TGTGCCAGCAGCCAGGACACGGTCCTCTATGGCTACACCTTC. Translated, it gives CASSQDTVLYGYTF.

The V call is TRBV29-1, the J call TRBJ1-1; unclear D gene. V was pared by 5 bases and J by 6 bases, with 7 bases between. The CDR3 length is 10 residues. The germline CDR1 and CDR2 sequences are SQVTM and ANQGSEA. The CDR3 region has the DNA TGCAGCGTTCACATCTCTGAAGCTTTCTTT. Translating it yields CSVHISEAFF.

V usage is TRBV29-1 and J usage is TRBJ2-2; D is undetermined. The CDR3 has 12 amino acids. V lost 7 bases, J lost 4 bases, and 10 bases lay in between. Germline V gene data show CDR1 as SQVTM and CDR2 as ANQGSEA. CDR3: CSAFHGTGELFF. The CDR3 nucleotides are TGCAGCGCCTTCCATGGCACCGGGGAGCTGTTTTTT.

The CDR3 DNA reads as TGTGCCAGCAGTGCCAGCGGGGGGGCTGGAGAGACCCAGTACTTC. Translation gives CASSASGGAGETQYF. V gene TRBV6-5 combines with J gene TRBJ2-5, with TRBD2 identical over 10 bases. The V segment lost 5 bases and the J segment 4 bases; nucleotides outside the gene matches: 7. Per the germline V gene, CDR1 is MNHEY and CDR2 is SVGAGI. The CDR3 is made up of 15 amino acids.

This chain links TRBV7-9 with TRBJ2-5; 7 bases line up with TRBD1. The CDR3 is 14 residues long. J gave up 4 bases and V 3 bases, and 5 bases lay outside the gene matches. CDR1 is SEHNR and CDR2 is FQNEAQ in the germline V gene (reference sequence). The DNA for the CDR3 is TGTGCCAGCAGCTTCTCAGGGGGAAGAGAGACCCAGTACTTC. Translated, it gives CASSFSGGRETQYF.